Shown below are 12 T cell receptor beta chains from a single sample sequenced in a study of high-grade serous ovarian cancer treatment subgroups. Tumor samples were obtained before definitive surgery or chemotherapy. Method: immunoSEQ multiplex PCR; TCRdb's copy keeps in-frame clones and lacks some. The sample lists approximately 2,500 clones, around three quarters occurring once. The sequenced sample was tumor tissue. All receptors come from a human donor with high-grade serous ovarian cancer.

The chain uses TRBV4-3 and TRBJ2-7; maybe TRBD2 (5 bases). Germline CDR1 LGHNA, CDR2 YSLEER. There are 14 residues in the CDR3. Deletions cut 4 bases from V and 2 bases from J, with 12 bases between. The CDR3 DNA sequence: TGCGCCAGCAGCCTGGCGGCCGGGGCCTACGAGCAGTACTTC. This gives the protein CASSLAAGAYEQYF.

This clone is a singleton in its sample. Other nucleotide sequences in the sample specify the same CDR3. The chain combines TRBV7-6 with TRBJ1-5; 7 positions match TRBD1. The CDR3 extends over 14 amino acids. Germline CDR1 is SGHVS and CDR2 is FNYEAQ. V gave up 5 bases and J gave up 2 bases; unmatched junction bases: 3. DNA of the CDR3: TGTGCCAGCAGCCCTACAGGGGGCAATCAGCCCCAGCATTTT. Translated: CASSPTGGNQPQHF.

There are a few counts of this clone. The chain is built from TRBV6-6 and TRBJ1-1, with D possibly matching TRBD1 (5 bases). There are 14 residues in the CDR3. V was clipped by 6 bases and J by 10 bases, with 21 bases between them. Germline CDR1 and CDR2: MNHNY and SVGAGI (reference sequence). CDR3 DNA: TGTGCCAGCAGACCGTACCTTGGGGATAGGGGAGCTTTCTTT. It codes for CASRPYLGDRGAFF.

V and J are TRBV7-6 and TRBJ2-2; 7 bases match TRBD2. In germline, CDR1 is SGHVS, CDR2 FNYEAQ. Trimming at V came to 8 bases and at J to 4 bases, leaving 13 bases not matched to a gene. The CDR3 loop spans 16 amino acids. The CDR3 loop is CASGARLAGGTGELFF. Written as DNA, the CDR3 is TGTGCCAGCGGTGCTAGACTAGCAGGCGGCACCGGGGAGCTGTTTTTT.

The rearrangement joins TRBV30 to TRBJ2-4; 12 nucleotides match TRBD1. The CDR3 covers 21 residues. Losses at the gene ends were 0 bases for V and 0 bases for J; bases not matched to a gene: 15. Germline CDR1 GTSNPN, CDR2 SVGIG (reference sequence). CDR3 nucleotides: TGTGCCTGGAGTGTACAGGAGATGTTCGGGGGACAGGGGGCAGCCAAAAACATTCAGTACTTC. Translation: CAWSVQEMFGGQGAAKNIQYF. The full variable domain, in which reference TRBV30 and TRBJ2-4 provide the parts outside the CDR3, is SQTIHQWPATLVQPVGSPLSLECTVEGTSNPNLYWYRQAAGRGLQLLFYSVGIGQISSEVPQNLSASRPQDRQFILSSKKLLLSDSGFYLCAWSVQEMFGGQGAAKNIQYFGAGTRLSVL.

Concerning this clone: The junction and the germline gene differ at one end; a read error may be behind it. The chain recombines TRBV11-3 with TRBJ1-2, with 10 bases identical to TRBD1. Germline V lookup: CDR1 SGHNT, CDR2 YENEEA. This CDR3 is built from 13 residues. For the CDR3, the DNA is TGTGCCAGCAGCTCCAAATGGACAGGGGGGATCGAGTTC. Amino acid sequence: CASSSKWTGGIEF.

The CDR3 nucleotides are TGTGCCAGCAGCTTTACCTCAGGGGACTTCATAAATGAGCAGTTCTTC. This gives the protein CASSFTSGDFINEQFF. V gene TRBV7-6 combines with J gene TRBJ2-1, with D perhaps being TRBD1 or TRBD2 (6 bases each). The V gene's germline CDR1 is SGHVS and CDR2 FNYEAQ. The V gene lost 3 bases and the J gene lost 7 bases, with 19 bases spanning the gap. The CDR3 totals 16 residues.

The chain joins TRBV6-1 to TRBJ2-3; 7 bases map to TRBD1. The ends lost 7 bases at V and 6 bases at J; junction bases unmatched: 13. The CDR3 covers 15 residues. Germline V lookup: CDR1 MNHNS, CDR2 SASEGT. This CDR3 is CASTPTGAFYDTQYF. For the CDR3, the DNA is TGTGCCAGCACCCCCACAGGGGCCTTCTACGATACGCAGTATTTT.

This chain joins TRBV7-2 and TRBJ1-1; TRBD1 matches 8 bases. The length of the CDR3 is 14 residues. The junction had 5 bases not matched to a gene; V was cut back by 4 bases and J by 4 bases. Germline V gene data show CDR1 as SGHTA and CDR2 as FQGNSA. The CDR3 nucleotides are TGTGCCAGCAGCTCCTTTACAGGGGGCACTGAAGCTTTCTTT. It codes for CASSSFTGGTEAFF. The complete variable domain, with remaining parts taken from reference TRBV7-2 and TRBJ1-1, reads GAGVSQSPSNKVTEKGKDVELRCDPISGHTALYWYRQSLGQGLEFLIYFQGNSAPDKSGLPSDRFSAERTGGSVSTLTIQRTQQEDSAVYLCASSSFTGGTEAFFGQGTRLTVV.

The genes are TRBV9 and TRBJ1-1; D possibly corresponds to TRBD1 (5 bases). Trimming took off 4 bases at V and 9 bases at J, with 16 bases between the two ends. The CDR3 spans 13 residues. CDR1 is SGDLS and CDR2 is YYNGEE in the germline V gene. In DNA form, the CDR3 reads TGTGCCAGCAGCTACGCTCCAGGGAACCAAGCTTTCTTT. Residues: CASSYAPGNQAFF.

The chain recombines TRBV19 with TRBJ1-1; the D gene is possibly TRBD1 (6 bases). The germline V gene encodes CDR1 LNHDA and CDR2 SQIVND (reference sequence). The CDR3 consists of 16 residues. V was pared by 2 bases and J by 1 base, with 14 bases between. CDR3 nucleotide sequence: TGTGCCAGTAGTATACAGGGGATCCGGTCGAACACTGAAGCTTTCTTT. Amino acid sequence: CASSIQGIRSNTEAFF.

The chain uses TRBV9 and TRBJ1-5; D gene ambiguous. The CDR3 totals 15 residues. Deletions cut 3 bases from V and 0 bases from J, with 10 bases between. Germline lookup yields CDR1 SGDLS and CDR2 YYNGEE. The CDR3 sequence is CASSEEGRSNQPQHF. The CDR3 DNA reads TGTGCCAGCAGCGAGGAAGGGCGTAGCAATCAGCCCCAGCATTTT. The full variable domain, rest sourced from reference TRBV9 and TRBJ1-5, is DSGVTQTPKHLITATGQRVTLRCSPRSGDLSVYWYQQSLDQGLQFLIQYYNGEERAKGNILERFSAQQFPDLHSELNLSSLELGDSALYFCASSEEGRSNQPQHFGDGTRLSIL.